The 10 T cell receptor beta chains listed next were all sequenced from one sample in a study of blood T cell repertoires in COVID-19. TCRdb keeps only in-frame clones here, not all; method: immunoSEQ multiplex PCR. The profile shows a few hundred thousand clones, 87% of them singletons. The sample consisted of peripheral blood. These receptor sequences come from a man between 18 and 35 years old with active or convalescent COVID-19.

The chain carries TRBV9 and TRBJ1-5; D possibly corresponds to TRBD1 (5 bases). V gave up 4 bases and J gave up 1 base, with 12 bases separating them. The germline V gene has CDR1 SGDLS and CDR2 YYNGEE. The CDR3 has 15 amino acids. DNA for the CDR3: TGTGCCAGCAGCCCTACAGGAGGGAGCAATCAGCCCCAGCATTTT. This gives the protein CASSPTGGSNQPQHF.

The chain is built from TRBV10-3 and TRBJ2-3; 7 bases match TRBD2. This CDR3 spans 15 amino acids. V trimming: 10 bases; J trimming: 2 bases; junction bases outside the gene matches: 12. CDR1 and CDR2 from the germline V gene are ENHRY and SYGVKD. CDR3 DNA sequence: TGTGCCACCACTGGGCGGGAGAGATACACAGATACGCAGTATTTT. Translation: CATTGRERYTDTQYF.

The CDR3 DNA reads as TGTGCCATCAGTGAGCGGGGGTACTCCTATAATTCACCCCTCCACTTT. Translated, it gives CAISERGYSYNSPLHF. V gene TRBV10-3 combines with J gene TRBJ1-6; D possibly corresponds to TRBD1 (5 bases). In germline, CDR1 is ENHRY, CDR2 SYGVKD. Trimming left V 2 bases short and J 0 bases short, with 8 bases between. This CDR3 region has 16 residues.

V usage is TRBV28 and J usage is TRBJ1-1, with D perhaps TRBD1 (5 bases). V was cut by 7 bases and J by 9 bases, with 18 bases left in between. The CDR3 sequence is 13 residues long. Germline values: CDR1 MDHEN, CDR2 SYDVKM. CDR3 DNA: TGTGCCAGCATCAGGGATCCACCGTTGCAAGCTTTCTTT. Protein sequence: CASIRDPPLQAFF.

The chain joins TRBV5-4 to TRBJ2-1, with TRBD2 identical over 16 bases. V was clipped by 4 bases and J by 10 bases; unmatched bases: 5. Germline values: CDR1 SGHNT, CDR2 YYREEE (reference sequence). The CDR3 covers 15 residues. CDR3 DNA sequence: TGTGCCAGCAGCAAGGGACTAGCGGGGGGGGACGAGCAGTTCTTC. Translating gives CASSKGLAGGDEQFF.

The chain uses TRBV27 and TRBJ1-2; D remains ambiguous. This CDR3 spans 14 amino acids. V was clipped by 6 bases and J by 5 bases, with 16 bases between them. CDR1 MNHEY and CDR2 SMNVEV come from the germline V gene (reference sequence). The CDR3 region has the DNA TGTGCCAGCAGCCGCGACCCTGGGAGGTATGGCTACACCTTC. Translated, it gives CASSRDPGRYGYTF.

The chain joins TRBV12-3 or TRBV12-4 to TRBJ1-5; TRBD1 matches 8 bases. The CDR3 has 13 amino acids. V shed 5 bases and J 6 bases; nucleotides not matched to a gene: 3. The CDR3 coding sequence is TGTGCCAGCAGTCTGACAGGGGCTCAGCCCCAGCATTTT. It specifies CASSLTGAQPQHF.

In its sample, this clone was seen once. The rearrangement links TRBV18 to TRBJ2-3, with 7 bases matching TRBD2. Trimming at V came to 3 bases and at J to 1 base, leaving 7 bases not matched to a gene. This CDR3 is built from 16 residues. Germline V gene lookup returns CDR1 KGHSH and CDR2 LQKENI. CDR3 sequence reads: CASSPTNGRRTDTQYF. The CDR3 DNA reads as TGTGCCAGCTCACCTACCAACGGGAGGCGCACAGATACGCAGTATTTT.

CDR3 sequence: CASSFLGVGTEAFF. The CDR3 DNA sequence: TGTGCCAGCAGCTTTCTAGGGGTAGGGACTGAAGCTTTCTTT. The chain uses TRBV5-6 and TRBJ1-1; D is perhaps TRBD1 (5 bases). Trimming stripped 2 bases from V and 5 bases from J, with 13 bases between. The CDR3 is 14 amino acids. CDR1 is SGHDT and CDR2 is YYEEEE in the germline V gene.

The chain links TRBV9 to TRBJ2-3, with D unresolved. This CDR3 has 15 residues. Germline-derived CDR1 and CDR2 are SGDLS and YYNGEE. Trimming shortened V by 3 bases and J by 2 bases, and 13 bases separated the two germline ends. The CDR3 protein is CASSGRRLDTDTQYF. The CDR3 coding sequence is TGTGCCAGCAGCGGACGCCGACTGGACACAGATACGCAGTATTTT.